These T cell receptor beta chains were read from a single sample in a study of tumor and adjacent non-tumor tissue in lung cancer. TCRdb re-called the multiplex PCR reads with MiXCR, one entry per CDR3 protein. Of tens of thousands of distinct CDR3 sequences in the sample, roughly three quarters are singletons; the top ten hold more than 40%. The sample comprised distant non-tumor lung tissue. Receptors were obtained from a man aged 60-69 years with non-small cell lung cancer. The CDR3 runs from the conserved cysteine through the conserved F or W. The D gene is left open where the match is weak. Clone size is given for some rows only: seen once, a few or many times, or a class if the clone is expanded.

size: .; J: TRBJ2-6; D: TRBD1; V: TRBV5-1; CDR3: CASSTTRQGVAWRANVLTF; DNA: TGCGCCAGCAGCACTACTAGACAGGGGGTTGCGTGGAGGGCCAACGTCCTGACTTTC
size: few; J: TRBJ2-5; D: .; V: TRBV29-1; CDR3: CSVETGVQGTQYF; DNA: TGTAGCGTTGAAACAGGTGTACAAGGGACTCAGTACTTC
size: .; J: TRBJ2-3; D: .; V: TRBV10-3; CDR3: CAISAGTCTDTQYF; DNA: TGTGCCATCAGTGCCGGGACTTGCACAGATACGCAGTATTTT
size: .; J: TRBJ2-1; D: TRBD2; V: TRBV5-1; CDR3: CANSSELTSGRGDEQFF; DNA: TGCGCCAACAGCTCAGAACTGACTAGCGGGAGGGGAGATGAGCAGTTCTTC
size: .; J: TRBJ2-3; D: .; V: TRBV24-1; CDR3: CATTAGDGTDTQYF; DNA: TGTGCCACCACGGCAGGGGATGGCACGGATACGCAGTATTTT
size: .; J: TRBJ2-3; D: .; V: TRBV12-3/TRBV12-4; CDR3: CVSSFSRLVDTQYF; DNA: TGTGTCAGCAGTTTCTCCCGACTAGTAGATACGCAGTATTTT
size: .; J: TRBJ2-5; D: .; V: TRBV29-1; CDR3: CSVRDSPSETQYF; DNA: TGCAGCGTTAGAGACAGTCCGTCTGAGACCCAATACTTC
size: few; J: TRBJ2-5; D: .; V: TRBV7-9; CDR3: CARSFVGETQYF; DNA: TGTGCCAGGAGCTTTGTTGGTGAGACCCAGTACTTC
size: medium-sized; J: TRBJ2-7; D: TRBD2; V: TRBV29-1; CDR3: CSVRTSGSQGEQYF; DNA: TGCAGCGTGAGGACTAGCGGGAGTCAAGGCGAGCAGTACTTC
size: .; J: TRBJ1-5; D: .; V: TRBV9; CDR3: CASSAGLTNQPQHF; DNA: TGTGCCAGCAGCGCGGGACTCACTAATCAGCCCCAGCATTTT
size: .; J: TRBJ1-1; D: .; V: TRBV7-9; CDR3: CATSFVGALAEAFF; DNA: TGTGCCACCAGCTTCGTCGGAGCCCTGGCTGAAGCTTTCTTT
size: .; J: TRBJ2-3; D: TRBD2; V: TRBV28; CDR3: CASCPPSGLTDTQYF; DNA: TGTGCCAGCTGTCCTCCTAGCGGGCTCACAGATACGCAGTATTTT
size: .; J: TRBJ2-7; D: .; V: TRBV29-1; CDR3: CNVDQGGTYEQYF; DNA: TGCAATGTTGATCAAGGGGGAACCTACGAGCAGTACTTC